These T cell receptor beta chains were read from a single sample in a study of blood T cell repertoires in COVID-19. Measured with immunoSEQ multiplex PCR; TCRdb has only the in-frame clones, and not every one. The table lists 35,000 to 45,000 clones, 65% to 90% of them singletons. The sample was peripheral blood. The source of these receptors is a middle-aged man with active COVID-19. Both conserved end residues are trimmed from each CDR3. The D gene is left open where the match is weak.

V gene,D gene,J gene,CDR3 protein
TRBV5-1,TRBD1,TRBJ1-1,ASSRDRVNTEAF
TRBV28,NA,TRBJ1-6,ASSLALSSPLH
TRBV27,TRBD1,TRBJ2-1,ASSLTRQGDEQF
TRBV7-2,NA,TRBJ2-7,ASSFSSYEQY
TRBV18,NA,TRBJ1-1,ASSPPYSGTEAF
TRBV19,NA,TRBJ1-2,ASSRWQNPFYGYT
TRBV2,TRBD1,TRBJ1-6,ASSWGQGDNSPLH
TRBV7-9,NA,TRBJ2-1,ASSPPFRSVSYNEQF
TRBV5-4,TRBD2,TRBJ2-7,ASSLNSGTPSGGLQY
TRBV5-4,NA,TRBJ2-5,ASSPRDYQETQY
TRBV4-1,TRBD1,TRBJ1-4,ASSPPRGTGNEKLF
TRBV2,NA,TRBJ2-2,ASSEEGVESTGELF
TRBV4-1,NA,TRBJ1-1,ASSQGGVAF
TRBV7-9,NA,TRBJ2-1,ASSLGRADNEQF
TRBV30,NA,TRBJ2-7,AWSVTGYEQY
TRBV9,TRBD1,TRBJ1-1,ATGQGANTEAF
TRBV5-5,NA,TRBJ1-4,ASGGHNEKLF
TRBV14,TRBD1,TRBJ1-2,ASSPLGTGGTSGYT
TRBV28,TRBD1,TRBJ2-1,ASKWTGAYNEQF
TRBV5-1,TRBD1,TRBJ1-4,ASSPAGTGNEKLF
TRBV19,TRBD1,TRBJ2-7,ASSPGRGRIAEYEQY
TRBV10-3,NA,TRBJ2-1,AISMDSRGDEQF
TRBV29-1,TRBD1,TRBJ2-3,SVERPGQGATDTQY
TRBV7-9,NA,TRBJ2-2,GQGRELF
TRBV9,NA,TRBJ1-2,ASSVGRAVTYGYT
TRBV30,NA,TRBJ2-2,AWSPTGFANTGELF
TRBV3-1/TRBV3-2,TRBD2,TRBJ2-5,ASSQGGETQY
TRBV29-1,TRBD1,TRBJ1-3,SVLTGAGNTIY
TRBV11-3,NA,TRBJ2-1,ASSLGGGSGYNEQF
TRBV7-2,NA,TRBJ2-4,ASSSRREVKSIQY
TRBV20-1,NA,TRBJ2-1,SASAYRDFSYNEQF
TRBV4-2,TRBD2,TRBJ2-1,ASSQVKAGANEQF
TRBV18,NA,TRBJ2-7,ASSPRPGSPLEQY
TRBV10-3,TRBD2,TRBJ2-1,AISDISGSSYNEQF
TRBV9,NA,TRBJ2-7,ASSVASSGTYEQY
TRBV28,TRBD1,TRBJ1-1,ASSPPTGVVTEAF
TRBV10-3,NA,TRBJ2-7,AISEGRQTLSYEQY
TRBV19,NA,TRBJ2-3,ASSIRGVSSTDTQY
TRBV2,NA,TRBJ1-4,ASRRGWGDEKLF
TRBV27,TRBD1,TRBJ1-1,ASSPDRGPSTEAF
TRBV5-8,TRBD1,TRBJ2-2,ASRDRVTGELF
TRBV19,NA,TRBJ1-2,ATRPRGEDGYT
TRBV5-6,NA,TRBJ1-5,ASPALAAWDQPQH
TRBV10-3,NA,TRBJ2-2,AIRRRQEAGELF
TRBV7-9,TRBD2,TRBJ2-7,ASSGGESYEQY
TRBV6-1,NA,TRBJ2-1,ASSEAPAAAYNEQF
TRBV5-4,NA,TRBJ1-5,ASSLGIDNQPQH
TRBV29-1,TRBD1,TRBJ2-7,SATGGLSYEQY
TRBV2,TRBD1,TRBJ1-4,ASSAGTGFGKLF
TRBV29-1,NA,TRBJ2-1,SVPDRNSYNEQF
TRBV11-3,NA,TRBJ2-1,ASSFEPRGDEQF